These 2 T cell receptor beta chains were sequenced from one sample in a study of cytomegalovirus exposure and HLA in healthy donors. Both 60 Vbeta primers and 13 Jbeta primers went into the PCR. The table came from immunoSEQ multiplex PCR; TCRdb's copy has only in-frame clones and leaves some out. The sample contains fewer than 250,000 clones, over 60% of which appear only once. Sequencing was performed on PBMCs. These receptor sequences come from a man aged 18 to 29 in good health and CMV-seronegative.

This chain joins TRBV29-1 and TRBJ1-2; 8 nucleotides line up with TRBD1. The CDR3 runs 14 residues. Germline values: CDR1 SQVTM, CDR2 ANQGSEA. V dropped 1 base and J dropped 3; count of bases not matched to a gene: 4. Written as DNA, the CDR3 is TGCAGCGTTGAAGCCGGGACAGGAGACTATGGCTACACCTTC. Its protein product is CSVEAGTGDYGYTF.

This CDR3 is CASVGAGGRGETQYF. DNA for the CDR3: TGTGCCAGTGTGGGGGCAGGGGGCAGGGGAGAGACCCAGTACTTC. The chain employs TRBV25-1 and TRBJ2-5, with 8 nucleotides matching TRBD1. Trimming took 9 bases from V and 4 from J; bases not matched to a gene: 13. Germline CDR1 is MGHDK and CDR2 is SYGVNS. The CDR3 is made up of 15 amino acids.